This passage covers 12 T cell receptor beta chains from one sample sequenced in a study of cytomegalovirus exposure and HLA in healthy donors. PCR primers comprised 60 Vbeta and 13 Jbeta primers. Data came from immunoSEQ multiplex PCR; TCRdb stores just in-frame clones and leaves some out. There are roughly 180,000 clones in the sample; approximately 84% occur only once, and roughly 5.2% lies in the top ten. The sequencing input was PBMCs. These receptors came from a man younger than 35 in good health and CMV-seronegative.

The genes are TRBV6-6 and TRBJ2-5, with a possible D match to TRBD2 (6 bases). Germline V gene sequence: CDR1 MNHNY, CDR2 SVGAGI (reference sequence). The V gene lost 8 bases and the J gene lost 4 bases, with 14 bases spanning the gap. CDR3 length: 13 amino acids. CDR3 sequence: CASDGGARETQYF. The CDR3 DNA sequence: TGTGCCAGCGACGGAGGGGCCAGAGAGACCCAGTACTTC.

DNA of the CDR3: TGTGCCTGGACTCGAGGCACAGATACGCAGTATTTT. Amino acids: CAWTRGTDTQYF. The V and J genes are TRBV30 and TRBJ2-3; the D is unclear. With 4 bases removed from V and 1 base from J, the gap between germline ends came to 6 bases. Germline CDR1 and CDR2: GTSNPN and SVGIG (reference sequence). The CDR3 sequence is 12 residues long. The full variable domain, rest sourced from reference TRBV30 and TRBJ2-3, is SQTIHQWPATLVQPVGSPLSLECTVEGTSNPNLYWYRQAAGRGLQLLFYSVGIGQISSEVPQNLSASRPQDRQFILSSKKLLLSDSGFYLCAWTRGTDTQYFGPGTRLTVL.

The chain uses TRBV27 and TRBJ1-1; D ambiguous. This CDR3 has 13 amino acids. V was clipped by 6 bases and J by 6 bases, with 14 bases between them. Germline CDR1 is MNHEY and CDR2 is SMNVEV (reference sequence). Here the CDR3 DNA reads TGTGCCAGCAGAGGCCTGGGCATCGCTGAAGCTTTCTTT. This codes for CASRGLGIAEAFF.

The genes are TRBV7-9 and TRBJ2-1; 12 bases fit TRBD2. The CDR3 is 14 residues long. The junction had 3 bases not matched to a gene; V was cut back by 6 bases and J by 6 bases. In germline, CDR1 is SEHNR, CDR2 FQNEAQ (reference sequence). CDR3 in DNA: TGTGCCAGCAGGACTAGCGGGGGCTTCAATGAGCAGTTCTTC. It encodes CASRTSGGFNEQFF.

V usage is TRBV29-1 and J usage is TRBJ2-3, with D possibly matching TRBD1 (5 bases). The V gene lost 3 bases and the J gene lost 6 bases, with 13 bases spanning the gap. CDR3 length: 13 amino acids. Germline CDR1 SQVTM, CDR2 ANQGSEA. In nucleotides, the CDR3 is TGCAGCGTTGAGTCTGAAGGGGCCGATACGCAGTATTTT. This codes for CSVESEGADTQYF.

This clone was counted only a few times. The V call is TRBV6-5, the J call TRBJ1-1; 9 nucleotides agree with TRBD1. CDR1 and CDR2 from the germline V gene are MNHEY and SVGAGI. The CDR3 is 15 residues long. V lost 4 bases to trimming and J lost 8 bases; unmatched junction nucleotides: 11. The CDR3 DNA reads TGTGCCAGCAGTTCCAAACAGGGGGCGCGGGCAGAAGCTTTCTTT. Translated: CASSSKQGARAEAFF.

This clone was recorded once. The rearrangement uses TRBV6-5 and TRBJ2-1, with D perhaps matching TRBD2 (5 bases). With 3 bases removed from V and 7 bases from J, the gap between germline ends came to 19 bases. The CDR3 has 16 amino acids. CDR1 is MNHEY and CDR2 is SVGAGI in the germline V gene. CDR3 DNA sequence: TGTGCCAGCAGTTATAATTTTCTCGCGGGCGTGAATGAGCAGTTCTTC. Its protein product is CASSYNFLAGVNEQFF.

This clone appeared a single time. This chain joins TRBV7-6 and TRBJ2-5; D might be TRBD2 (7 bases). The germline gives CDR1 SGHVS, CDR2 FNYEAQ. Trimming shortened V by 3 bases and J by 5 bases, and 25 bases separated the two germline ends. The CDR3 runs 18 residues. The CDR3 protein is CASSFGQRGWGTRETQYF. CDR3 coding DNA: TGTGCCAGCAGCTTTGGACAGCGGGGCTGGGGCACAAGGGAGACCCAGTACTTC. Combining the CDR3 with reference TRBV7-6 and TRBJ2-5 gives the whole variable domain GAGVSQSPRYKVTKRGQDVALRCDPISGHVSLYWYRQALGQGPEFLTYFNYEAQQDKSGLPNDRFSAERPEGSISTLTIQRTEQRDSAMYRCASSFGQRGWGTRETQYFGPGTRLLVL.

This sequence joins TRBV6-1 and TRBJ1-5; TRBD1 might be the D (5 bases). The V end lost 4 bases, the J end lost 4 bases, and 14 bases lay between the germline ends. Germline CDR1 MNHNS, CDR2 SASEGT. The CDR3 covers 15 residues. The CDR3 region has the DNA TGTGCCAGCAGTGTCAGTGTGGAGGGGAATCAGCCCCAGCATTTT. Translating gives CASSVSVEGNQPQHF.

V is TRBV4-1 and J is TRBJ2-3, with 10 nucleotides matching TRBD2. CDR1 is MGHRA and CDR2 is YSYEKL in the germline V gene. CDR3 length: 17 residues. Germline trimming cut 4 bases from V and 4 bases from J; bases unmatched to any gene: 11. This CDR3 is CASSPQRGGGQADTQYF. CDR3 DNA sequence: TGCGCCAGCAGCCCCCAGCGGGGGGGCGGCCAGGCAGATACGCAGTATTTT.

The chain is built from TRBV7-3 and TRBJ2-3; no reliable D call. Trimming cost V 4 bases and J 3 bases, with 8 bases left between them. This CDR3 is 13 amino acids long. Germline CDR1 reads SGHTA; CDR2 reads FQGTGA. CDR3 DNA: TGTGCCAGCAGCTCCCTGGAGACAGATACGCAGTATTTT. Its protein product is CASSSLETDTQYF.

The rearrangement joins TRBV2 to TRBJ1-3, with TRBD1 matching over 10 bases. Germline loops: CDR1 SNHLY, CDR2 FYNNEI. The CDR3 runs to 14 residues. J was trimmed by 6 bases and V by 3 bases; bases with no gene match: 2. CDR3: CASSDGTGVNTIYF. CDR3 in DNA: TGTGCCAGCAGTGACGGGACAGGGGTAAACACCATATATTTT.